This TCR beta chain emerged from a study of blood T cell repertoires in COVID-19 (dated by TCRdb to 2020 to 2022). About the full investigation: Samples from collaborators originated in the United States, Italy and Spain and spanned both the acute and convalescent phases of COVID-19. The prospective study material was composed of cDNA or gDNA derived from T cells, B-cell-depleted T cells, or PBMCs. Deeply sampled blood TCRbeta repertoires from subjects exposed to, actively infected with, or recovered from COVID-19 were included in the dataset. A freely available public database, intended as a resource for researchers studying the immune response to SARS-CoV-2, is where the repertoires were released. Samples came from the ongoing ImmuneRACE study (first 160 participants) plus 1,254 subjects from 6 global collaborators. Sample metadata almost always included a de-identified subject ID, COVID-19 status, age in years and sex. Where HLA class I and class II types were available, the types were taken from metadata supplied by the sample provider, not from assay-based typing. The investigation overall reported the following: How much clinical and demographic metadata was included differed by source and by participant, and the metadata was provided uncurated.

Worth noting for this clone: The antigen it binds to is not known. No per-base quality is available; no much larger clone lies one base away.

TCRbeta CDR3 regions were amplified from genomic DNA using the immunoSEQ Assay, a bias-controlled multiplex PCR. The study's processing was this. Within the assay, amplification of reference gene primers was used to estimate how many nucleated cells each sample contained. To quantify the absolute abundance of each unique TCRbeta CDR3 rearrangement, sequence reads were collapsed and filtered. For each sample, productive Simpson clonality was calculated by taking the square root of Simpson's diversity index across productive rearrangements. Held by TCRdb, this immuneACCESS table contains in-frame sequences only and omits some clones. Under half of the omission traces to an unresolved V gene where checked; the cause of the rest is unknown. V, J and clone size are taken as reported in that table, and D and trimming were inferred from the DNA itself. In all, the sample holds about 75,000 clones, and 86% of those were seen once. The ten largest make up about 5.7% of the sample.

The germline V gene yields KGHSH for CDR1 and LQKENI for CDR2. V lost 4 bases and J lost 6 bases, and the count of bases not matched to a germline gene is 6. Counted from cysteine to phenylalanine, this CDR3 has 15 amino acids. Just the 45-base CDR3 DNA is kept, in frame starting at base 1. At one collaborating source in Seattle, patients were enrolled during active infection and were followed longitudinally through the course of disease. Each collaborating institution followed its own protocols to collect whole blood in K2EDTA tubes. For TCRbeta analysis, collaborator samples were shipped as frozen whole blood, as isolated PBMCs, or as DNA extracted from either sample type.

Sequenced sample: peripheral blood. The chain joins TRBV18 to TRBJ2-1; TRBD1 lines up with 10 middle nucleotides. The origin of this receptor is a man older than 75 with COVID-19, enrolled during active disease. The nucleotide sequence is TGTGCCAGCTCACTCGGGACAGGGGCTCTCAATGAGCAGTTCTTC. It translates to CASSLGTGALNEQFF. The reference TRBV18 and TRBJ2-1 proteins fill in what lies around the CDR3, so the full variable domain reads NAGVMQNPRHLVRRRGQEARLRCSPMKGHSHVYWYRQLPEEGLKFMVYLQKENIIDESGMPKERFSAEFPKEGPSILRIQQVVRGDSAAYFCASSLGTGALNEQFFGPGTRLTVL.